This TCR beta chain was obtained from a study of vaccination effects on CD4 cells after COVID-19. A remark on this clone: Antigen: not known.

Only in-frame clones appear in the TCRdb table, and some are missing; sequencing was by immunoSEQ multiplex PCR. Counted here are 55,000 to 80,000 clones, approximately 70% occurring once; the ten biggest clones make up about 4.1%. This CDR3 region has 15 residues. Trimming took off 0 bases at V and 5 bases at J, with 13 bases between the two ends. Germline V gene data show CDR1 as LGHDT and CDR2 as YNNKEL (reference sequence). Prior to sequencing, the ViraFEST assay stimulated PBMC with viral peptide pools, which expanded the antigen-specific CD4+ T cells. When around nine days of culture had elapsed, CD4+ T cells were isolated. Vaccinated participants had no history of SARS-CoV-2 infection and tested negative for nucleocapsid antibodies. Wells containing 1.5 million to 2 million PBMC each were cultured with around 9.1 IU/ml IL-2 and about 9.7 ug/ml peptides. Replacing half the medium with IL-2 medium was done on days 3 and 7.

Broader study findings: Vaccine-induced clones in healthy vaccinees cross-reacted with common cold coronaviruses in only 1 of 255 cases. Pronounced clonal contraction occurred in clones induced by infection and by vaccine late after vaccination.

The clonotype comes from a human donor who received a COVID-19 vaccine. The sample here was CD4+ T cells from PBMCs cultured with HCoV-OC43 spike peptides, taken before COVID-19 vaccination. The subset here: HCoV-OC43 spike overlapping peptide pool stimulation. This sequence joins TRBV3-1 (or the pseudogene TRBV3-2) and TRBJ1-1; possible D gene TRBD1, 5 bases. This chain's CDR3 is CASSQDPGTSTEAFF. The CDR3, as DNA: TGTGCCAGCAGCCAAGATCCAGGGACGTCTACTGAAGCTTTCTTT.